Presented here are 31 T cell receptor beta chains from one specimen sequenced in a study of T cells in localized non-small cell lung cancer (TCRdb year 2020). Library generation was performed with the immunoSEQ multiplex PCR assay. Entries here come from immuneACCESS through TCRdb and include only in-frame sequences with V and J called. Some clones fail to appear in such tables; in the studies checked, an unresolved V gene covers under half of the shortfall, and the cause of the remainder is unknown. Recorded for this sample are about 9,200 clones; roughly nine tenths of them occurred a single time. The top ten constitute 2% to 2.5% of the sample. Sequenced material: peripheral blood, taken before any cancer treatment. These receptors came from a female donor older than 55 with stage II squamous cell lung carcinoma.

The chain couples TRBV2 to TRBJ2-2; 8 bases align to TRBD2. CDR1 and CDR2 (germline): SNHLY, FYNNEI. This CDR3 contains 15 residues. With V trimmed by 3 bases and J by 4 bases, 4 bases remained unmatched. DNA for the CDR3: TGTGCCAGCAGTGAGGCTGCGGGGGGCACCGGGGAGCTGTTTTTT. Its translation: CASSEAAGGTGELFF.

The chain is built from TRBV7-9 and TRBJ2-7, with D perhaps TRBD1 (5 bases). CDR3 length: 12 residues. Germline lookup yields CDR1 SEHNR and CDR2 FQNEAQ (reference sequence). V lost 8 bases to trimming and J lost 2 bases, with 10 bases between them. In DNA, the CDR3 is TGTGCCAGCGGTCGGACAACCTACGAGCAGTACTTC. Protein sequence: CASGRTTYEQYF.

CDR3 sequence: CASSEVGAYNSPLHF. In DNA, the CDR3 is TGTGCCAGCAGTGAAGTGGGGGCGTATAATTCACCCCTCCACTTT. The chain recombines TRBV6-1 with TRBJ1-6; tentatively, D is TRBD1 (6 bases). The length of the CDR3 is 15 residues. Germline CDR1 reads MNHNS; CDR2 reads SASEGT. The V end was cut by 1 base, the J end by 4 bases, with 8 bases between.

The chain uses TRBV5-1 and TRBJ1-1, with D possibly TRBD1 on 5 matching bases. V gave up 0 bases and J gave up 1 base, with 7 bases separating them. Per the germline V gene, CDR1 is SGHRS and CDR2 is YFSETQ. CDR3 size: 14 residues. This chain's CDR3 is CASSLGQTNTEAFF. In DNA, the CDR3 is TGCGCCAGCAGCTTGGGACAGACGAACACTGAAGCTTTCTTT.

CDR3 loop: CSVEDGSSYEQYF. The CDR3 coding sequence is TGCAGCGTTGAAGACGGAAGCTCCTACGAGCAGTACTTC. The chain joins TRBV29-1 to TRBJ2-7, with D uncertain. V lost 0 bases to trimming and J lost 0 bases, with 6 bases between them. The CDR3 is 13 amino acids. From germline, CDR1 is SQVTM and CDR2 ANQGSEA.

The gene calls are TRBV28 and TRBJ2-2; no firm D call. This CDR3 contains 12 residues. Per the germline V gene, CDR1 is MDHEN and CDR2 is SYDVKM. V lost 8 bases to trimming and J lost 5 bases, with 9 bases between them. The CDR3 reads CASGVGTGELFF. Here the CDR3 DNA reads TGTGCCAGCGGAGTGGGAACCGGGGAGCTGTTTTTT.

This chain joins TRBV6-5 and TRBJ2-1; 14 bases line up with TRBD2. CDR1 is MNHEY, CDR2 SVGAGI, per germline. CDR3 length: 15 amino acids. V was pared by 6 bases and J by 4 bases, with 2 bases of the junction left unmatched. The CDR3 is CASRRLAGGYNEQFF. For the CDR3, the DNA is TGTGCCAGCAGGAGACTAGCGGGAGGGTACAATGAGCAGTTCTTC.

V is TRBV19 and J is TRBJ1-4; no reliable D call. Germline assignment: CDR1 LNHDA and CDR2 SQIVND (reference sequence). The CDR3 totals 14 residues. V lost 1 base to trimming and J lost 7 bases, with 10 bases between them. The CDR3 sequence: CASSIAGMTEKLFF. The CDR3 DNA reads as TGTGCCAGTAGTATAGCGGGGATGACTGAAAAACTGTTTTTT.

This chain uses TRBV6-5 with TRBJ2-7; 8 bases line up with TRBD2. This CDR3 comprises 14 residues. Looked up from germline, CDR1 is MNHEY and CDR2 is SVGAGI. J was trimmed by 4 bases and V by 6 bases; bases with no gene match: 8. The CDR3 region has the DNA TGTGCCAGCAGCCAAACGGGGGGGAGTTACGAGCAGTACTTC. The encoded protein is CASSQTGGSYEQYF.

V usage is TRBV29-1 and J usage is TRBJ1-1; a possible D gene is TRBD1 (5 bases). The CDR3 has 16 residues. The germline V and J ends were trimmed by 4 bases and 0 bases, with 18 bases remaining between them. In germline, CDR1 is SQVTM, CDR2 ANQGSEA. CDR3 nucleotides: TGCAGCGTTGGCCTTGGGGGGGTTGGGATGAACACTGAAGCTTTCTTT. Its translation is CSVGLGGVGMNTEAFF.

This chain joins TRBV7-2 and TRBJ2-7, with TRBD2 identical over 7 bases. Trimming took 0 bases from V and 6 from J; bases not matched to a gene: 5. Looked up from germline, CDR1 is SGHTA and CDR2 is FQGNSA. The CDR3 length is 14 residues. The CDR3, as DNA: TGTGCCAGCAGCTTAGCGGGGGGGGTGTTCGAGCAGTACGTC. Residues: CASSLAGGVFEQYV.

The chain combines TRBV29-1 with TRBJ1-1; tentatively, D is TRBD1 (5 bases). V was cut by 5 bases and J by 7 bases, with 14 bases left in between. Germline assignment: CDR1 SQVTM and CDR2 ANQGSEA. The CDR3 length is 12 residues. The CDR3 DNA sequence: TGCAGCGTTAAGGGAAGGGGTGGTGAAGCTTTCTTT. This translates into CSVKGRGGEAFF.

This chain connects TRBV2 to TRBJ1-2, with D hard to call. Germline V gene data show CDR1 as SNHLY and CDR2 as FYNNEI. The CDR3 is 12 amino acids. CDR3 sequence (DNA): TGTGCGAGTGGACCTACCTCCTATGGCTACACCTTC. Protein product: CASGPTSYGYTF.

This clone was picked up one time. The V and J genes are TRBV19 and TRBJ1-1, with D hard to call. The CDR3 sequence is 18 residues long. Germline V CDR1 and CDR2: LNHDA, SQIVND (reference sequence). Between the trimmed V and J ends, which lost 1 base and 1 base, there was a span of 19 bases. CDR3 bases: TGTGCCAGTAGTATAGCCTTCAGTCACATAATACCGAACACTGAAGCTTTCTTT. Translated, it gives CASSIAFSHIIPNTEAFF. The whole variable domain, remainder taken from reference TRBV19 and TRBJ1-1, is DGGITQSPKYLFRKEGQNVTLSCEQNLNHDAMYWYRQDPGQGLRLIYYSQIVNDFQKGDIAEGYSVSREKKESFPLTVTSAQKNPTAFYLCASSIAFSHIIPNTEAFFGQGTRLTVV.

The chain uses TRBV10-1 and TRBJ2-5; TRBD2 might be the D (6 bases). The V and J ends lost 0 bases and 10 bases respectively, with 9 bases between them. The CDR3 has 12 amino acids. Germline V gene data show CDR1 as WNHNN and CDR2 as SYGVQD (reference sequence). The CDR3 protein is CASSESTGVQYF. The CDR3 region has the DNA TGCGCCAGCAGTGAGTCGACGGGGGTCCAGTACTTC.

The V and J genes are TRBV18 and TRBJ1-4; D possibly corresponds to TRBD1 (5 bases). The V gene's germline CDR1 is KGHSH and CDR2 LQKENI. Trimming pared 3 bases from V and 0 bases from J, leaving 23 bases between. The CDR3 is made up of 20 amino acids. In DNA, the CDR3 is TGTGCCAGCTCACCGTTAGAGGAGTCGACAGCTATAGCAACTAATGAAAAACTGTTTTTT. Translating gives CASSPLEESTAIATNEKLFF. Based on the CDR3 plus reference TRBV18 and TRBJ1-4, the full variable domain is NAGVMQNPRHLVRRRGQEARLRCSPMKGHSHVYWYRQLPEEGLKFMVYLQKENIIDESGMPKERFSAEFPKEGPSILRIQQVVRGDSAAYFCASSPLEESTAIATNEKLFFGSGTQLSVL.

The chain uses TRBV6-5 and TRBJ2-4; D is perhaps TRBD2 (5 bases). This CDR3 region has 12 residues. CDR1 is MNHEY, CDR2 SVGAGI, per germline. Trimming took 6 bases from V and 5 from J, leaving 8 bases between them. CDR3 loop: CASRGLENIQYF. CDR3 nucleotide sequence: TGTGCCAGCAGAGGACTCGAAAACATTCAGTACTTC.

The genes are TRBV2 and TRBJ1-2; perhaps TRBD1 as D (6 bases). With 8 bases removed from V and 5 bases from J, the gap between germline ends came to 15 bases. There are 13 residues in the CDR3. Germline CDR1 reads SNHLY; CDR2 reads FYNNEI. The CDR3 DNA sequence: TGTGCCAGCCTGGGGGCAGTCCAGTATGGCTACACCTTC. Its protein product is CASLGAVQYGYTF.

The chain joins TRBV27 to TRBJ2-3; D is ambiguous. The V end was cut by 0 bases, the J end by 2 bases, with 6 bases between. CDR1 is MNHEY and CDR2 is SMNVEV in the germline V gene (reference sequence). The CDR3 is made up of 14 amino acids. DNA of the CDR3: TGTGCCAGCAGTTTATCGGCAGCCACAGATACGCAGTATTTT. It translates to CASSLSAATDTQYF.

The chain links TRBV6-1 to TRBJ1-2, with 10 positions matching TRBD1. The CDR3 runs 12 residues. V lost 7 bases to trimming and J lost 7 bases; unmatched junction nucleotides: 3. The germline V gene encodes CDR1 MNHNS and CDR2 SASEGT. The DNA for the CDR3 is TGTGCCAGCACTAGGGACAGGGGTGGCTACACCTTC. Translation gives CASTRDRGGYTF.

This clone was counted a few times. This sequence joins TRBV6-5 and TRBJ1-5; 7 nucleotides agree with TRBD1. The CDR3 runs 15 residues. The germline CDR1 and CDR2 sequences are MNHEY and SVGAGI. The ends lost 5 bases at V and 9 bases at J; junction bases unmatched: 13. The DNA for the CDR3 is TGTGCCAGCAGTCCCGACAGGGCCCACTACGGGCCCCAGCATTTT. It is translated as CASSPDRAHYGPQHF.

The chain uses TRBV7-2 and TRBJ2-7; either TRBD1 or TRBD2 may supply D (5 bases each). Trimming removed 5 bases at V and 2 bases at J, with 13 bases between. Germline CDR1 reads SGHTA; CDR2 reads FQGNSA. The CDR3 has 14 amino acids. The CDR3 sequence is CASSTMGPPYEQYF. The CDR3 DNA is TGTGCCAGCAGCACCATGGGACCCCCCTACGAGCAGTACTTC.

The V call is TRBV2, the J call TRBJ2-3, with D possibly TRBD1 on 6 matching bases. Germline CDR1 is SNHLY and CDR2 is FYNNEI. Between the trimmed V and J ends, which lost 6 bases and 0 bases, there was a span of 10 bases. The CDR3 spans 14 residues. CDR3 residues: CASRGTPSTDTQYF. The CDR3 nucleotides read TGTGCCAGCAGAGGGACACCTAGCACAGATACGCAGTATTTT.

The chain is built from TRBV28 and TRBJ2-1; 7 bases are a match to TRBD2. CDR3 length: 16 amino acids. The V gene's germline CDR1 is MDHEN and CDR2 SYDVKM. V shed 5 bases and J 3 bases; nucleotides not matched to a gene: 10. As DNA, the CDR3 is TGTGCCAGCAGTCCACAAGCGGGGCCGCACTACAATGAGCAGTTCTTC. Protein: CASSPQAGPHYNEQFF. The whole variable domain, remainder taken from reference TRBV28 and TRBJ2-1, is DVKVTQSSRYLVKRTGEKVFLECVQDMDHENMFWYRQDPGLGLRLIYFSYDVKMKEKGDIPEGYSVSREKKERFSLILESASTNQTSMYLCASSPQAGPHYNEQFFGPGTRLTVL.

The gene calls are TRBV6-6 and TRBJ2-1; D is undetermined. Germline V gene data show CDR1 as MNHNY and CDR2 as SVGAGI (reference sequence). The CDR3 runs to 11 residues. The germline V and J ends were trimmed by 5 bases and 6 bases, with 5 bases remaining between them. Written as DNA, the CDR3 is TGTGCCAGCAGTGCTAGCAATGAGCAGTTCTTC. Its translation is CASSASNEQFF.

The chain carries TRBV5-1 and TRBJ2-3; D call uncertain. Between the trimmed V and J ends, which lost 0 bases and 0 bases, there was a span of 8 bases. The CDR3 totals 15 residues. Germline loops: CDR1 SGHRS, CDR2 YFSETQ. The CDR3 bases are TGCGCCAGCAGCTTGGGGCACCCTAGCACAGATACGCAGTATTTT. Its protein is CASSLGHPSTDTQYF. The variable domain in full, with the rest retrieved from reference TRBV5-1 and TRBJ2-3, is KAGVTQTPRYLIKTRGQQVTLSCSPISGHRSVSWYQQTPGQGLQFLFEYFSETQRNKGNFPGRFSGRQFSNSRSEMNVSTLELGDSALYLCASSLGHPSTDTQYFGPGTRLTVL.

This clone was recorded only once. The V and J genes are TRBV27 and TRBJ2-7; D unresolved. V dropped 4 bases and J dropped 7 bases, with 8 bases sitting between them. The CDR3 is 11 residues long. Germline V lookup: CDR1 MNHEY, CDR2 SMNVEV (reference sequence). The CDR3 protein is CASSSGSEQYV. CDR3 in DNA: TGTGCCAGCAGTTCCGGTTCTGAGCAGTACGTC.

The chain carries TRBV6-6 and TRBJ2-3, with D uncertain. Germline loops: CDR1 MNHNY, CDR2 SVGAGI (reference sequence). V was pared by 0 bases and J by 5 bases, with 6 bases between. This CDR3 spans 13 amino acids. The CDR3 loop is CASSYSNKDTQYF. CDR3 nucleotides: TGTGCCAGCAGTTACTCGAATAAAGATACGCAGTATTTT.

DNA of the CDR3: TGTGCCAGTAGTATCCCCAGCGGGGCGAACACCGGGGAGCTGTTTTTT. It codes for CASSIPSGANTGELFF. V gene TRBV19 combines with J gene TRBJ2-2, with 7 nucleotides matching TRBD2. The germline CDR1 and CDR2 sequences are LNHDA and SQIVND (reference sequence). V lost 3 bases to trimming and J lost 0 bases; unmatched junction nucleotides: 4. This CDR3 has 16 residues.

The chain combines TRBV6-1 with TRBJ2-2; perhaps TRBD1 as D (5 bases). The CDR3 contains 14 residues. The V gene lost 7 bases and the J gene lost 0 bases, with 9 bases spanning the gap. Germline CDR1 and CDR2: MNHNS and SASEGT. CDR3 nucleotide sequence: TGTGCCAGCAAATCAGGGACGAACACCGGGGAGCTGTTTTTT. As protein: CASKSGTNTGELFF.

V and J are TRBV19 and TRBJ2-3; D is undetermined. V was clipped by 5 bases and J by 3 bases, with 3 bases between them. Germline CDR1 and CDR2: LNHDA and SQIVND (reference sequence). The CDR3 contains 11 residues. CDR3 loop: CASSLTDTQYF. Written as DNA, the CDR3 is TGTGCCAGTAGTTTGACAGATACGCAGTATTTT.